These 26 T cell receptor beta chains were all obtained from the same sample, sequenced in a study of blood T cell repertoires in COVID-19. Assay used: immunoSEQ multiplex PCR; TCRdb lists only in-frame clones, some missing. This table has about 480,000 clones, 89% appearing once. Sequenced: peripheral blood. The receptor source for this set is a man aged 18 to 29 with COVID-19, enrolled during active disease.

The CDR3 reads CASSYSSGTYNEQFF. DNA for the CDR3: TGTGCCAGCAGTTACTCCAGCGGGACCTACAATGAGCAGTTCTTC. The chain joins TRBV6-5 to TRBJ2-1; 7 positions agree with TRBD2. Unmatched junction bases numbered 1, after V lost 0 bases and J lost 2 bases. The CDR3 is 15 amino acids. Germline V gene data show CDR1 as MNHEY and CDR2 as SVGAGI.

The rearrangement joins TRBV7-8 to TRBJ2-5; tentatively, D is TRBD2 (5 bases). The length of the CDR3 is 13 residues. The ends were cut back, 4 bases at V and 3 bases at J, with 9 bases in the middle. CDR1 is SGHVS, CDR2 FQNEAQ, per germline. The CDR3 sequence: CASSSTREETQYF. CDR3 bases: TGTGCCAGCAGCTCCACTAGGGAAGAGACCCAGTACTTC.

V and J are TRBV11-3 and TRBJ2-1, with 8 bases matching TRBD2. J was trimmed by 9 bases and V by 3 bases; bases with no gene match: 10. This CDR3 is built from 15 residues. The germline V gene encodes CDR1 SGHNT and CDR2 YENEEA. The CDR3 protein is CASSFSAGGGREQFF. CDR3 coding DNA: TGTGCCAGCAGCTTCTCAGCGGGCGGGGGGCGTGAGCAGTTCTTC.

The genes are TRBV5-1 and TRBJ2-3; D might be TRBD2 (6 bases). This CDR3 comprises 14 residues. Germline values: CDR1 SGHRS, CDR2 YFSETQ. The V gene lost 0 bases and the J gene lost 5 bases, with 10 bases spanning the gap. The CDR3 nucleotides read TGCGCCAGCAGCTTGGTGGGAGGCGAAGATACGCAGTATTTT. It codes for CASSLVGGEDTQYF.

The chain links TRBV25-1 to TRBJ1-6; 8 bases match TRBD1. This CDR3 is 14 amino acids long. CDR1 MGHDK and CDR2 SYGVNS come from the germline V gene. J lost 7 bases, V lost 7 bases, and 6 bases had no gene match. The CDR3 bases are TGTGCCAGCACTACAACAGGGGGAAATTCACCCCTCCACTTT. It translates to CASTTTGGNSPLHF.

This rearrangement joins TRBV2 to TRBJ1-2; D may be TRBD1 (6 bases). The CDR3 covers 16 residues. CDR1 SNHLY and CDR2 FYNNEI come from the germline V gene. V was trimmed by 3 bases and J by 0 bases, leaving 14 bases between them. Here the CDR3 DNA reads TGTGCCAGCAGTGATGAAGGGGGAAGCCCTAACTATGGCTACACCTTC. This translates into CASSDEGGSPNYGYTF.

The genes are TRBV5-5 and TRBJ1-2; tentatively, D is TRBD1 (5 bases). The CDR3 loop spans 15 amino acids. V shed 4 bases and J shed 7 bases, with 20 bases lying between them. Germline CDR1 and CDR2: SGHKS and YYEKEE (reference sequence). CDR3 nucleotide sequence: TGTGCCAGCAGCCGCGGCGACAGTAAGCCTACTGGCTACACCTTC. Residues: CASSRGDSKPTGYTF.

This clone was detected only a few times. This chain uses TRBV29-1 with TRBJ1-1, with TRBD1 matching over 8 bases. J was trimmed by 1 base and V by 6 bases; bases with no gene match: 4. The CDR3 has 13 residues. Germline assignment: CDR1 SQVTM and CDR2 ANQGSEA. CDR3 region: CSVWDRSNTEAFF. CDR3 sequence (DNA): TGCAGCGTATGGGACAGGTCGAACACTGAAGCTTTCTTT.

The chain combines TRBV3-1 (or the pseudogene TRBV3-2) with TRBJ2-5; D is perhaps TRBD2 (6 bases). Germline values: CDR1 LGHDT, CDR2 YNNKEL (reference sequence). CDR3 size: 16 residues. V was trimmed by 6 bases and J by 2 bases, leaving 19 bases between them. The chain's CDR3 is CASSPGVREKQETQYF. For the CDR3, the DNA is TGTGCCAGCAGTCCTGGGGTGCGGGAAAAACAAGAGACCCAGTACTTC.

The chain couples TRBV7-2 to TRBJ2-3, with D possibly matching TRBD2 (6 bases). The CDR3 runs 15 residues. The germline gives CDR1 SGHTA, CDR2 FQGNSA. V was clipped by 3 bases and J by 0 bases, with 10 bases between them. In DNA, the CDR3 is TGTGCCAGCAGCTTTAGCGGACCTAGCACAGATACGCAGTATTTT. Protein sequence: CASSFSGPSTDTQYF. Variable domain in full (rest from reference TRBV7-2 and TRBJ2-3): GAGVSQSPSNKVTEKGKDVELRCDPISGHTALYWYRQSLGQGLEFLIYFQGNSAPDKSGLPSDRFSAERTGGSVSTLTIQRTQQEDSAVYLCASSFSGPSTDTQYFGPGTRLTVL.

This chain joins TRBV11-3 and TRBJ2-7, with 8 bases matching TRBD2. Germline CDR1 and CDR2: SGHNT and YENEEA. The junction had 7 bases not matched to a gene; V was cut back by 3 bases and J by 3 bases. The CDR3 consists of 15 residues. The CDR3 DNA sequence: TGTGCCAGCAGCTTCCCAGCGGGAGCGGGCTACGAGCAGTACTTC. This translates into CASSFPAGAGYEQYF.

The CDR3 DNA follows: TGTGCCAGTAGTATTATGGACGGAGACAGGCTCAATGAGCAGTTCTTC. Translation: CASSIMDGDRLNEQFF. The chain couples TRBV19 to TRBJ2-1; TRBD1 is a possible D gene (6 bases). The germline V and J ends were trimmed by 3 bases and 6 bases, with 18 bases remaining between them. The CDR3 runs to 16 residues. Germline V gene sequence: CDR1 LNHDA, CDR2 SQIVND (reference sequence). The full variable domain, rest sourced from reference TRBV19 and TRBJ2-1, is DGGITQSPKYLFRKEGQNVTLSCEQNLNHDAMYWYRQDPGQGLRLIYYSQIVNDFQKGDIAEGYSVSREKKESFPLTVTSAQKNPTAFYLCASSIMDGDRLNEQFFGPGTRLTVL.

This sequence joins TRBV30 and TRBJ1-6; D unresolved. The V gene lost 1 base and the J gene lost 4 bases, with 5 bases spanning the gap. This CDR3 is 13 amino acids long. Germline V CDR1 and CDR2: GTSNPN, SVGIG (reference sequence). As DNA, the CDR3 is TGTGCCTGGAGTGGAGGGTATAATTCACCCCTCCACTTT. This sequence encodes CAWSGGYNSPLHF.

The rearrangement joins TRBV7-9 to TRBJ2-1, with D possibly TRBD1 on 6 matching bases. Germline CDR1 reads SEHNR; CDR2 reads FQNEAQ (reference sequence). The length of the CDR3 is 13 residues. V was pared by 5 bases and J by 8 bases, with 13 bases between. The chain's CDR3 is CASSKGTSDEQFF. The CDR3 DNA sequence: TGTGCCAGCAGCAAAGGGACATCCGATGAGCAGTTCTTC. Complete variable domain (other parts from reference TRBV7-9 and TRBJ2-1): DTGVSQNPRHKITKRGQNVTFRCDPISEHNRLYWYRQTLGQGPEFLTYFQNEAQLEKSRLLSDRFSAERPKGSFSTLEIQRTEQGDSAMYLCASSKGTSDEQFFGPGTRLTVL.

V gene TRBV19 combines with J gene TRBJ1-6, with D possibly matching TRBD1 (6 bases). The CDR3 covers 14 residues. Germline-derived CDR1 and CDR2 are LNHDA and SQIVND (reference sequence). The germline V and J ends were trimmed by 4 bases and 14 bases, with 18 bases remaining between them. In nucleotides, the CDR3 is TGTGCCAGTAGTACCAGACAGGTCGGATCCTCCCTCCACTTT. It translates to CASSTRQVGSSLHF.

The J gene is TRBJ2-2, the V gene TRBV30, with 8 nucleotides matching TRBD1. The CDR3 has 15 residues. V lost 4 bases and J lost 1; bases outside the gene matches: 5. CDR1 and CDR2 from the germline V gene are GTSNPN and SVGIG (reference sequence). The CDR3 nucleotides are TGTGCCTGGACCTCTGGACAGGGGAACACCGGGGAGCTGTTTTTT. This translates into CAWTSGQGNTGELFF.

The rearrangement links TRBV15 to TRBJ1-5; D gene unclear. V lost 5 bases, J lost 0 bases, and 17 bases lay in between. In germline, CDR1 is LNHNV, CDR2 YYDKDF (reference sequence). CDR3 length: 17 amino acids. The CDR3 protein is CATSAEKTSYSNQPQHF. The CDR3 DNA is TGTGCCACCAGCGCTGAAAAAACAAGTTATAGCAATCAGCCCCAGCATTTT. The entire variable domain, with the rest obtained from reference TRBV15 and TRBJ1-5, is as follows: DAMVIQNPRYQVTQFGKPVTLSCSQTLNHNVMYWYQQKSSQAPKLLFHYYDKDFNNEADTPDNFQSRRPNTSFCFLDIRSPGLGDTAMYLCATSAEKTSYSNQPQHFGDGTRLSIL.

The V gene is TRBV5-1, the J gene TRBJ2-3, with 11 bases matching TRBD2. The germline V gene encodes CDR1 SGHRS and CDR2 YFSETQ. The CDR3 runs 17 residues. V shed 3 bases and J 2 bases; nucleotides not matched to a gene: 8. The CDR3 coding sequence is TGCGCCAGCAGCTCCGGGACTAGCGGTATCTCCACAGATACGCAGTATTTT. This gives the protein CASSSGTSGISTDTQYF.

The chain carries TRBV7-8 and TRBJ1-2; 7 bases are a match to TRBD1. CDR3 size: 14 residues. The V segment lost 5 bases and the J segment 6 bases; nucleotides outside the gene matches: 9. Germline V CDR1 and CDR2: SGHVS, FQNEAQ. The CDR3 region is CASSGGQQVDGYTF. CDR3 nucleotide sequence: TGTGCCAGCAGCGGGGGACAGCAGGTAGATGGCTACACCTTC.

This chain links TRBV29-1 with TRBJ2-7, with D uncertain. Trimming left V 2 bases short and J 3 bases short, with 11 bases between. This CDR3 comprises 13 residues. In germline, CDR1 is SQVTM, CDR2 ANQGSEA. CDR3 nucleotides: TGCAGCGTTGAAATTGGTGACAACTACGAGCAGTACTTC. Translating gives CSVEIGDNYEQYF.

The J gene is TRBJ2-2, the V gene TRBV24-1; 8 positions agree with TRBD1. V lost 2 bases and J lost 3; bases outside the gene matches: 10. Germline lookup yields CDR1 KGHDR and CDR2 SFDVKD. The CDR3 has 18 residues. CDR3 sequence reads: CATSDSLGGQVDTGELFF. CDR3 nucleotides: TGTGCCACCAGTGATTCCCTAGGGGGACAGGTAGACACCGGGGAGCTGTTTTTT.

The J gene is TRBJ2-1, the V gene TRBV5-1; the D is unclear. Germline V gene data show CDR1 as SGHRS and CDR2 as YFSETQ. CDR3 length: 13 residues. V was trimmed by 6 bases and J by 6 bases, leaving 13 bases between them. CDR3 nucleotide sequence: TGCGCCAGCACCCCCCGAAACAGCAATGAGCAGTTCTTC. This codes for CASTPRNSNEQFF.

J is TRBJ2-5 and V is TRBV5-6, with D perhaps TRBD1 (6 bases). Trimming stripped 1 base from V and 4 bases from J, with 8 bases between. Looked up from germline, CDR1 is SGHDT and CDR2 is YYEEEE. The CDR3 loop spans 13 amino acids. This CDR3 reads CASSLRTVETQYF. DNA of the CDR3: TGTGCCAGCAGCTTGCGGACAGTAGAGACCCAGTACTTC.

The DNA for the CDR3 is TGCGCCAGCAGCGCCACCGGGTCCCCCCATGAGCAGTTCTTC. It encodes CASSATGSPHEQFF. This rearrangement joins TRBV5-1 to TRBJ2-1; D is unresolved. This CDR3 contains 14 residues. The germline V gene has CDR1 SGHRS and CDR2 YFSETQ. V lost 4 bases to trimming and J lost 8 bases, with 16 bases between them. Filled out from reference TRBV5-1 and TRBJ2-1, the complete variable domain reads KAGVTQTPRYLIKTRGQQVTLSCSPISGHRSVSWYQQTPGQGLQFLFEYFSETQRNKGNFPGRFSGRQFSNSRSEMNVSTLELGDSALYLCASSATGSPHEQFFGPGTRLTVL.

The DNA of the CDR3 is TGTGCCAGCAGCCCGCGTGGAGCGGGCTACAATGAGCAGTTCTTC. Translated: CASSPRGAGYNEQFF. The chain carries TRBV7-9 and TRBJ2-1; possible D gene TRBD2, 6 bases. In germline, CDR1 is SEHNR, CDR2 FQNEAQ (reference sequence). V lost 5 bases to trimming and J lost 3 bases, with 14 bases between them. The CDR3 has 15 residues.

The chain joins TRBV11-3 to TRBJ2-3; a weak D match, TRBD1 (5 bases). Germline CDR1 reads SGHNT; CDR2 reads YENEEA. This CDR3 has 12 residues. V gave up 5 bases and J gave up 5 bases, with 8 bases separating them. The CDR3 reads CASSHQGDTQYF. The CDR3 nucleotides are TGTGCCAGCAGCCACCAGGGAGATACGCAGTATTTT.